Described below is a single T cell receptor (beta chain) sequence and its context. What it binds is not known. This entry is derived from a study of OX40 agonist ivuxolimab in advanced cancers. Study-wide context: Dose-escalation patients were diagnosed with hepatocellular carcinoma, melanoma, renal cell cancer or head and neck cancer. Three patients, one with hepatocellular carcinoma and two with cutaneous melanoma, achieved partial responses. Regarding the study as a whole: Doses of 0.1 to 3.0 mg/kg were accompanied by clonal expansion of CD4+ and CD8+ blood T cells by week 6. Normalized T-cell clonal expansion was also low in a subset of nonresponders.

Repertoires were generated with immunoSEQ multiplex PCR, while TCRdb's copy carries only in-frame clones and drops some. Among roughly 100,000 clones listed, around 90% were seen once. The CDR3 sequence is 14 residues long. Germline V gene sequence: CDR1 LNHNV, CDR2 YYDKDF (reference sequence). Material: CD4+ or CD8+ T cells sorted from blood, obtained in a trial of the OX40 agonist ivuxolimab. J is TRBJ2-5 and V is TRBV15; TRBD2 agrees at 8 bases. The closer fit of TRBJ2-7 to the DNA end suggests the J call may be wrong. This clonotype was sampled from an adult with an advanced solid tumor such as melanoma, head and neck, liver or kidney cancer. The CDR3 DNA sequence: TGTGCCACCAGCAGAGGGCGGGAGGCCTACGAGCAGTACTTC. Amino acid sequence: CATSRGREAYEQYF.